The present T cell receptor (beta chain) was sequenced within a study of blood T cells in healthy people across ages. Across the whole study: About one barcoded beta molecule was captured per two T cells (by template switching).

Then a second PCR, running about 6 to 11 cycles, was carried out with a sample-barcoded 5' primer and a J-beta primer mix. TCRdb re-derived calls from the 5' RACE reads in MiXCR, one entry per CDR3 protein. The sample contains around 710,000 distinct CDR3 sequences, roughly two fifths of which appear only once. The authors extracted at least 5 micrograms of total RNA per sample. This CDR3 is 18 amino acids long. Germline assignment: CDR1 MDHEN and CDR2 SYDVKM. V lost 3 bases to trimming and J lost 4 bases; unmatched junction nucleotides: 14. This clonotype appeared many times. Its antigen is as yet unknown. Study-level findings and limits: A roughly linear fall in TCR beta diversity per million T cells was seen with increasing age.

The chain couples TRBV28 to TRBJ2-5; 10 positions agree with TRBD2. This receptor was taken from a woman aged 55 to 70 in good health. The sequencing sample was made of blood. As DNA, the CDR3 is TGTGCCAGCAGTTTTGAGCGGGAGGGCCACGGGGTGAGAGAGACCCAGTACTTC. Its protein product is CASSFEREGHGVRETQYF. Based on the CDR3 plus reference TRBV28 and TRBJ2-5, the full variable domain is DVKVTQSSRYLVKRTGEKVFLECVQDMDHENMFWYRQDPGLGLRLIYFSYDVKMKEKGDIPEGYSVSREKKERFSLILESASTNQTSMYLCASSFEREGHGVRETQYFGPGTRLLVL.